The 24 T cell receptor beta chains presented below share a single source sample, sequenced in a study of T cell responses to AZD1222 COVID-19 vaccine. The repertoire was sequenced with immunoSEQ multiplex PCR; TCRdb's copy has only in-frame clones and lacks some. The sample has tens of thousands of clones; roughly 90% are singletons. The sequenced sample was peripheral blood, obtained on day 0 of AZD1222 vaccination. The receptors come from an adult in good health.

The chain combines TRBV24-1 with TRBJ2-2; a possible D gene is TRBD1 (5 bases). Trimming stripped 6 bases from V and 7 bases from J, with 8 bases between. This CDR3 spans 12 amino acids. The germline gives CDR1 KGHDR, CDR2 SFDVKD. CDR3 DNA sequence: TGTGCCACCAGTAGAGACAGCGGGGAGCTGTTTTTT. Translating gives CATSRDSGELFF.

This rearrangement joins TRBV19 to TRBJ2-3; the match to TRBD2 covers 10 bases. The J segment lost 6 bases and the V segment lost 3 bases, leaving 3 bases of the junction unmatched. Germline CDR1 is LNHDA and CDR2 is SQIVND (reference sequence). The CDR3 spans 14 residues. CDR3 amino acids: CASSIGSGRDTQYF. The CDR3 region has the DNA TGTGCCAGTAGTATTGGTAGCGGGAGGGATACGCAGTATTTT.

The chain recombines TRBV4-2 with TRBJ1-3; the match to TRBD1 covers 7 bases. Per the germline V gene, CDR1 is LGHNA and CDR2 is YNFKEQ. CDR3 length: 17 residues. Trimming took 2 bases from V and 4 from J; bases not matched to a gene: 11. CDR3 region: CASSQHSLDRQGNTIYF. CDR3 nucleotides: TGTGCCAGCAGCCAACATTCTTTGGACAGGCAAGGAAACACCATATATTTT.

Here the CDR3 reads CASRLNPGRSGELFF. CDR3 DNA sequence: TGTGCCAGCAGACTTAACCCGGGACGCTCCGGGGAGCTGTTTTTT. The chain combines TRBV6-5 with TRBJ2-2; D is perhaps TRBD1 or TRBD2 (5 bases each). The CDR3 spans 15 residues. Germline assignment: CDR1 MNHEY and CDR2 SVGAGI. V lost 6 bases, J lost 6 bases, and 17 bases lay in between.

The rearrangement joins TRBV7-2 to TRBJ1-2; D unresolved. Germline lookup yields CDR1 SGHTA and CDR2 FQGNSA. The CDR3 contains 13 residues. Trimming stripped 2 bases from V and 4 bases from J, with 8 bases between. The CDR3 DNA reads TGTGCCAGCAGCTTAAGGCAAGGCTATGGCTACACCTTC. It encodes CASSLRQGYGYTF.

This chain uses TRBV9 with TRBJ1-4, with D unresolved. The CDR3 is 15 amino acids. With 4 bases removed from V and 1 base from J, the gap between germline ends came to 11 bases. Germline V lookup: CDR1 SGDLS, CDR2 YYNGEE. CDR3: CASSPPGETNEKLFF. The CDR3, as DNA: TGTGCCAGCAGCCCCCCCGGGGAAACTAATGAAAAACTGTTTTTT.

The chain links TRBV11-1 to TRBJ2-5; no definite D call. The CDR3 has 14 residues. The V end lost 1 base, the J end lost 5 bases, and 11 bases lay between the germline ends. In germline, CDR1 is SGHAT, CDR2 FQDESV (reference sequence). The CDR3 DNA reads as TGTGCCAGCAGCTTAGGACGATTGGGGGAGACCCAGTACTTC. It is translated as CASSLGRLGETQYF.

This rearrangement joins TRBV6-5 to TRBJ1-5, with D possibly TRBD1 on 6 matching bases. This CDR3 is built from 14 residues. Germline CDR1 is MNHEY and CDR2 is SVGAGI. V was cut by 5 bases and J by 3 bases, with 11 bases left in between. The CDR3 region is CASSPRGYNQPQHF. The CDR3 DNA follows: TGTGCCAGCAGTCCCAGGGGCTACAATCAGCCCCAGCATTTT.

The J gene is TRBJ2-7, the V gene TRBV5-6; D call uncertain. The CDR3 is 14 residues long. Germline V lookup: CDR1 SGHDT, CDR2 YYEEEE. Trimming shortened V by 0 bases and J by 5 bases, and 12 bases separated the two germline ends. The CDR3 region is CASSLALKGHEQYF. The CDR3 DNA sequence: TGTGCCAGCAGCTTGGCGTTAAAAGGGCACGAGCAGTACTTC.

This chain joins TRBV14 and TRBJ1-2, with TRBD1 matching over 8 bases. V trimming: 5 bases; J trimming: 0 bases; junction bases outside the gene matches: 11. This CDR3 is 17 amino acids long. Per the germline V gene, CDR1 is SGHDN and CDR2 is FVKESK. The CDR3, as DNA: TGTGCCAGCAGCACTAGACAGGGGCAAACAACTAACTATGGCTACACCTTC. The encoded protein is CASSTRQGQTTNYGYTF.

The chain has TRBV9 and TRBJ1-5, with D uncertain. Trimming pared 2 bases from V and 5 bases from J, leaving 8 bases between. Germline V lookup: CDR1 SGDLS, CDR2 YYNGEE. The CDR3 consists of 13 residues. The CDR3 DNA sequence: TGTGCCAGCAGCGTTCAAGTGGATCAGCCCCAGCATTTT. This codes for CASSVQVDQPQHF.

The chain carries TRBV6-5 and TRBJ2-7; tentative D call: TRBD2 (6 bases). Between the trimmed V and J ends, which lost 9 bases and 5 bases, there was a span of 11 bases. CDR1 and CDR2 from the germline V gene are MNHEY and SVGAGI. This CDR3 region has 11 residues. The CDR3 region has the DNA TGTGCCAGTCTACTAGCTGACGAGCAGTACTTC. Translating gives CASLLADEQYF.

The CDR3 coding sequence is TGTGCCAGCAGTGAAGTGGCAGCCGGGGTGGACTACAATGAGCAGTTCTTC. This sequence encodes CASSEVAAGVDYNEQFF. The chain couples TRBV6-1 to TRBJ2-1; a weak D match, TRBD2 (5 bases). The CDR3 runs 17 residues. Germline V lookup: CDR1 MNHNS, CDR2 SASEGT. V gave up 1 base and J gave up 3 bases, with 16 bases separating them.

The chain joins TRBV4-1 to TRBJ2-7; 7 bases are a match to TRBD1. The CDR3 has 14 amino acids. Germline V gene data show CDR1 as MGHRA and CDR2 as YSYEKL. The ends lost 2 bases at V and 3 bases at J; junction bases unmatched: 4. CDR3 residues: CASSQTGAVYEQYF. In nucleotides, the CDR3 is TGCGCCAGCAGCCAAACAGGGGCGGTCTACGAGCAGTACTTC.

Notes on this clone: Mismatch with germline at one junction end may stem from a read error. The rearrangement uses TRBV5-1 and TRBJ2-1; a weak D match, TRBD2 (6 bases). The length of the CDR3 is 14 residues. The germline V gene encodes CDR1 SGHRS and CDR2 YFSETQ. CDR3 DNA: TGCGCCAGCAGCTTGGAGGGGCGGCGAGACGGGAGCCTCTTC. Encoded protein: CASSLEGRRDGSLF.

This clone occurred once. In DNA, the CDR3 is TGTGCCAGCGGCACGGGGCAGTCTGGCTACACCTTC. The encoded protein is CASGTGQSGYTF. The V and J genes are TRBV11-2 and TRBJ1-2; the D gene is possibly TRBD1 (5 bases). The germline gives CDR1 SGHAT, CDR2 FQNNGV. V was cut by 8 bases and J by 7 bases, with 14 bases left in between. The CDR3 consists of 12 residues.

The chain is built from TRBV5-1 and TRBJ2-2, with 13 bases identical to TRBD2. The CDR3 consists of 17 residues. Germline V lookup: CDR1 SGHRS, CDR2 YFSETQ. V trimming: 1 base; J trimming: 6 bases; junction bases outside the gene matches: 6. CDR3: CASSLRTSGSLAGELFF. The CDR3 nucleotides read TGCGCCAGCAGCTTGAGGACTAGCGGGAGTCTCGCCGGGGAGCTGTTTTTT. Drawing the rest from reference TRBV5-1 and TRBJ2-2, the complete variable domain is KAGVTQTPRYLIKTRGQQVTLSCSPISGHRSVSWYQQTPGQGLQFLFEYFSETQRNKGNFPGRFSGRQFSNSRSEMNVSTLELGDSALYLCASSLRTSGSLAGELFFGEGSRLTVL.

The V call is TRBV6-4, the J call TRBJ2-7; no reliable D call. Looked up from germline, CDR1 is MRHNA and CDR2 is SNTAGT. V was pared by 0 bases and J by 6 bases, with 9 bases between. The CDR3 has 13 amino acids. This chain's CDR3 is CASSDSSESEQYF. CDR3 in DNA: TGTGCCAGCAGTGACTCGAGTGAGAGCGAGCAGTACTTC.

As DNA, the CDR3 is TGTGCCAGCAGCTATTCCCGGGACAGGGGACCCGAGCAGTACTTC. This codes for CASSYSRDRGPEQYF. The rearrangement links TRBV6-5 to TRBJ2-7; 10 bases fit TRBD1. The J segment lost 6 bases and the V segment lost 6 bases, leaving 11 bases of the junction unmatched. This CDR3 has 15 amino acids. CDR1 and CDR2 from the germline V gene are MNHEY and SVGAGI.

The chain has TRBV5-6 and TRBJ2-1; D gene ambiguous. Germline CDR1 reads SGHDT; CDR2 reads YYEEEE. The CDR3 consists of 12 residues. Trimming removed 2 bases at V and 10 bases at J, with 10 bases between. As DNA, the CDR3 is TGTGCCAGCAGCTTACCTGACGAGGAGCAGTTCTTC. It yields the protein CASSLPDEEQFF.

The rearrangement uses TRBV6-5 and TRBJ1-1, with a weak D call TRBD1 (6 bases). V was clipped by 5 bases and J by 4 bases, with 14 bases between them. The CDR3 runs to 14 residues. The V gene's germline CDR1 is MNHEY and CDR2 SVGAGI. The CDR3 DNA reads TGTGCCAGCAGTCAGTACAGGGACCCCACTGAAGCTTTCTTT. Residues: CASSQYRDPTEAFF.

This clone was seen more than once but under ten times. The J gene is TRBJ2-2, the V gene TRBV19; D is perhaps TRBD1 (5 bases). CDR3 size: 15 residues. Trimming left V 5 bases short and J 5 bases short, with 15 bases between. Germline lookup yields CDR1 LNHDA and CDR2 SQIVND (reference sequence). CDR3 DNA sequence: TGTGCCAGTAGTGGGTCCGCTAGGGGAACCGGGGAGCTGTTTTTT. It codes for CASSGSARGTGELFF.

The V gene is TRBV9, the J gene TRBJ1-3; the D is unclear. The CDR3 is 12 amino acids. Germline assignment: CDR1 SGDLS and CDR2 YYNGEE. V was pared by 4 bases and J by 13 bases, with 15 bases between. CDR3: CASSPNLRLIYF. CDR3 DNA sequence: TGTGCCAGCAGCCCGAATCTGAGACTAATATATTTT. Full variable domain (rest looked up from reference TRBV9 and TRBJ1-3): DSGVTQTPKHLITATGQRVTLRCSPRSGDLSVYWYQQSLDQGLQFLIQYYNGEERAKGNILERFSAQQFPDLHSELNLSSLELGDSALYFCASSPNLRLIYFGEGSWLTVV.

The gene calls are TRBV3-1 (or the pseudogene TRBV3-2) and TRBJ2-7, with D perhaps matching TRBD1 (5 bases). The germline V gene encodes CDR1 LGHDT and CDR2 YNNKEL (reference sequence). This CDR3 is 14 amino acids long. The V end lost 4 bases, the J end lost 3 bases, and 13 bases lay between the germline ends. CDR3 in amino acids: CASSLEGALYEQYF. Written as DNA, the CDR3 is TGTGCCAGCAGCCTCGAAGGGGCTCTCTACGAGCAGTACTTC.